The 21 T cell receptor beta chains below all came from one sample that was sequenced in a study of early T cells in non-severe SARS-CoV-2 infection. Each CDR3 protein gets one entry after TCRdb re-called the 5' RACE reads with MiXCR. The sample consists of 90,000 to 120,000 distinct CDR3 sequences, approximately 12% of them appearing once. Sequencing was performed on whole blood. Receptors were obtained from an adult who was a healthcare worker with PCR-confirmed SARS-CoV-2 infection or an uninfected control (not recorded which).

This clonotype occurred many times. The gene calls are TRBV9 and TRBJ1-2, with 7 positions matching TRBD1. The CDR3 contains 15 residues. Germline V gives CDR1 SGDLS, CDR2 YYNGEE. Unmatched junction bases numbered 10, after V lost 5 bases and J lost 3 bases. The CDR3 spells CASSSRDSFYYGYTF. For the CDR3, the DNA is TGTGCCAGCAGTTCTAGGGACAGCTTTTACTATGGCTACACCTTC.

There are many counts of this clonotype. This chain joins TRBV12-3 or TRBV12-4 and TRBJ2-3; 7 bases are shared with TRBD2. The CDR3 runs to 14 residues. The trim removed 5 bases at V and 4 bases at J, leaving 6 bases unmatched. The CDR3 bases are TGTGCCAGCAGTCGCGGGAGCCGGGCAGATACGCAGTATTTT. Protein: CASSRGSRADTQYF.

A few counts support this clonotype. The CDR3 spells CASSSVKEAFF. CDR3 nucleotides: TGTGCCAGCAGTTCTGTGAAAGAAGCTTTCTTT. This chain links TRBV6-6 with TRBJ1-1; no clear D. Deletions cut 4 bases from V and 8 bases from J, with 8 bases between. CDR3 size: 11 residues. CDR1 and CDR2 (germline): MNHNY, SVGAGI (reference sequence).

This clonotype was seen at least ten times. In DNA form, the CDR3 reads TGTGCCAGCAGCTCCCGGACTTCACTCACAGATACGCAGTATTTT. This sequence encodes CASSSRTSLTDTQYF. The chain uses TRBV5-4 and TRBJ2-3; D may be TRBD2 (5 bases). CDR3 length equals 15 residues. Germline CDR1 SGHNT, CDR2 YYREEE (reference sequence). The V end lost 3 bases, the J end lost 2 bases, and 13 bases lay between the germline ends.

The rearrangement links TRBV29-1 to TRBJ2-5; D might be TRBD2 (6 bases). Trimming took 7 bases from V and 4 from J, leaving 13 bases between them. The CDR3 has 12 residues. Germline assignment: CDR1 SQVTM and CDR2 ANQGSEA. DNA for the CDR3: TGCAGCGCCCTGGGGGGAGGAGAGACCCAGTACTTC. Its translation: CSALGGGETQYF. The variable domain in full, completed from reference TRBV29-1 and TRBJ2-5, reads SAVISQKPSRDICQRGTSLTIQCQVDSQVTMMFWYRQQPGQSLTLIATANQGSEATYESGFVIDKFPISRPNLTFSTLTVSNMSPEDSSIYLCSALGGGETQYFGPGTRLLVL.

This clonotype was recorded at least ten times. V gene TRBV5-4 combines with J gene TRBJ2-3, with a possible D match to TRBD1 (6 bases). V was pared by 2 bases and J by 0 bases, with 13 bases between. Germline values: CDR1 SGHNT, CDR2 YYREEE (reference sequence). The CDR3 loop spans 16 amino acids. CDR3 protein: CASSLGGTSSTDTQYF. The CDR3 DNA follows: TGTGCCAGCAGCTTAGGGGGAACTTCTAGCACAGATACGCAGTATTTT.

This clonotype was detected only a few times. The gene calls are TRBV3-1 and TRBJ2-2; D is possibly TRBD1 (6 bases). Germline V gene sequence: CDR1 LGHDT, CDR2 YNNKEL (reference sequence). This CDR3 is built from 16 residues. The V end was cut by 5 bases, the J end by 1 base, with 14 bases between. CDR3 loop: CASSYPGTLNTGELFF. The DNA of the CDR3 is TGTGCCAGCAGCTATCCGGGGACATTGAACACCGGGGAGCTGTTTTTT.

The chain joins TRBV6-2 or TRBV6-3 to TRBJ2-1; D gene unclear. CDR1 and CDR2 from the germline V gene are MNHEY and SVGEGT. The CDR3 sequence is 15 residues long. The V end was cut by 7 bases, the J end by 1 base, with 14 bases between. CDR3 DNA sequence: TGTGCCAGCAATGGCTTTGTCGGGTCCTACAATGAGCAGTTCTTC. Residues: CASNGFVGSYNEQFF.

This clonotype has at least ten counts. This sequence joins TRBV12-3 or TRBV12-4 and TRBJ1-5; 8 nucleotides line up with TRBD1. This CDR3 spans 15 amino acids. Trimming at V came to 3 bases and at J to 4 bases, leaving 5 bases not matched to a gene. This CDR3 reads CASSFGGQVNQPQHF. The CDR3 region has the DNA TGTGCCAGCAGTTTCGGGGGACAGGTTAATCAGCCCCAGCATTTT.

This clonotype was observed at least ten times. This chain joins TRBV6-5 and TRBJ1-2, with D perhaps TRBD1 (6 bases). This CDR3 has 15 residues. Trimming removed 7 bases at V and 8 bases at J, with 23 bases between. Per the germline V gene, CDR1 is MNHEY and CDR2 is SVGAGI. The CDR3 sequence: CASTFRQGYLGGYTF. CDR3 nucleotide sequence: TGTGCCAGCACATTTAGGCAGGGGTATCTTGGCGGCTACACCTTC.

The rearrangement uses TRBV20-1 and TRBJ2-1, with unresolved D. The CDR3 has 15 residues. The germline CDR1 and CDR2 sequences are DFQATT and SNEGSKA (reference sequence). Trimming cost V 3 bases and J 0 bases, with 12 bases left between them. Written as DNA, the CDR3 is TGCAGTGCTAGGATTCTCCTGGTCTCCTACAATGAGCAGTTCTTC. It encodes CSARILLVSYNEQFF.

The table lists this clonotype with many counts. The CDR3 sequence: CASSTTGAYEQYF. The CDR3 DNA sequence: TGTGCCAGCAGCACTACCGGGGCCTACGAGCAGTACTTC. The V call is TRBV7-2, the J call TRBJ2-7, with D tentatively TRBD2 (5 bases). The CDR3 is 13 amino acids. Looked up from germline, CDR1 is SGHTA and CDR2 is FQGNSA. The V and J ends lost 5 bases and 2 bases respectively, with 10 bases between them.

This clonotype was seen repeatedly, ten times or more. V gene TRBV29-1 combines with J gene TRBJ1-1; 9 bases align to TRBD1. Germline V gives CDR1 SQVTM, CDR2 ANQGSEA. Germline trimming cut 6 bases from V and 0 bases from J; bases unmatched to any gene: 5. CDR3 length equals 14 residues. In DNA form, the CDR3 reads TGCAGCGTGGACAGGGGAACCATGAACACTGAAGCTTTCTTT. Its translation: CSVDRGTMNTEAFF.

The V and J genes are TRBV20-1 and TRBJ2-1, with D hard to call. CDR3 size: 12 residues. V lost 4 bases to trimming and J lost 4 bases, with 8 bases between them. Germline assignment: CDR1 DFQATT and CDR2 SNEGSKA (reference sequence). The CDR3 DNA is TGCAGTGCTAATAGGGCATACAATGAGCAGTTCTTC. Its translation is CSANRAYNEQFF.

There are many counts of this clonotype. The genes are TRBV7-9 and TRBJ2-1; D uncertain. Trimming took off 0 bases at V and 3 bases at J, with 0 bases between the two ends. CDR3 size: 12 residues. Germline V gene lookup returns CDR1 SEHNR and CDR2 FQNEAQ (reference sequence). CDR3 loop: CASSLAYNEQFF. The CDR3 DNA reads TGTGCCAGCAGCTTAGCCTACAATGAGCAGTTCTTC.

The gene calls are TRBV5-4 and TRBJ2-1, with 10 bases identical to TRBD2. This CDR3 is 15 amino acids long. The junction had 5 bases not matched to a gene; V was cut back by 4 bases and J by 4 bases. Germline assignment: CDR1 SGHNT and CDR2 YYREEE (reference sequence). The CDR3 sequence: CASSGGAGGYNEQFF. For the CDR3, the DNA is TGTGCCAGCAGCGGCGGAGCGGGAGGGTACAATGAGCAGTTCTTC.

CDR3 protein: CASTSPPTNEKLFF. The CDR3 coding sequence is TGTGCCAGCACATCCCCTCCAACTAATGAAAAACTGTTTTTT. This chain links TRBV28 with TRBJ1-4, with no clear D. The CDR3 consists of 14 residues. Germline V CDR1 and CDR2: MDHEN, SYDVKM. V was pared by 7 bases and J by 0 bases, with 9 bases between. Using reference TRBV28 and TRBJ1-4 for the parts outside the CDR3, the full variable domain is DVKVTQSSRYLVKRTGEKVFLECVQDMDHENMFWYRQDPGLGLRLIYFSYDVKMKEKGDIPEGYSVSREKKERFSLILESASTNQTSMYLCASTSPPTNEKLFFGSGTQLSVL.

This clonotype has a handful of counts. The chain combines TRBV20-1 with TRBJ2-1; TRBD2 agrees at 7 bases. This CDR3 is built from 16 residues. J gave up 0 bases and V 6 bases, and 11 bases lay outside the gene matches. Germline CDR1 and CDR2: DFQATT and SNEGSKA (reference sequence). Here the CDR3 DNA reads TGCAGTGCACGCCCCATCCTAGCGGCCTCCTACAATGAGCAGTTCTTC. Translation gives CSARPILAASYNEQFF.

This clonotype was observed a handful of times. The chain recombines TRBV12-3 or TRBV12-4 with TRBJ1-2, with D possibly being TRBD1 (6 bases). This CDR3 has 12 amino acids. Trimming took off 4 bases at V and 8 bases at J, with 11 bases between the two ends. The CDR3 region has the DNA TGTGCCAGCAGTTGGGGGGCGAAAGGCTACACCTTC. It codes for CASSWGAKGYTF.

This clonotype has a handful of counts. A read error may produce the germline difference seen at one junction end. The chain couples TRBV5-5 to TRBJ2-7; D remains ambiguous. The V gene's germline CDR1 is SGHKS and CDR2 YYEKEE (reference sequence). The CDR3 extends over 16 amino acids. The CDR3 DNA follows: TGTGCCGGCAGCTTGGATAGGCAGGTGGGCTCCTACGAGCAGTACTTC. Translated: CAGSLDRQVGSYEQYF.

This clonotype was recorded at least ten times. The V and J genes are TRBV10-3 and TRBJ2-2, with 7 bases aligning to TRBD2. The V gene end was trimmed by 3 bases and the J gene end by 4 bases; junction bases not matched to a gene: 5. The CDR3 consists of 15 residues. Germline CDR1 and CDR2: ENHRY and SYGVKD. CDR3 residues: CAISESWGGTGELFF. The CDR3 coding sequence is TGTGCCATCAGTGAATCCTGGGGGGGCACCGGGGAGCTGTTTTTT.